This T cell receptor (beta chain) is from a study of blood T cell repertoires in COVID-19. V trimming: 6 bases; J trimming: 4 bases; junction bases outside the gene matches: 11. The germline gives CDR1 MNHNY, CDR2 SVGAGI (reference sequence). The CDR3 extends over 16 amino acids. Produced via immunoSEQ multiplex PCR; TCRdb's table is partial and in-frame only. Of tens of thousands of clones listed, 80% to 95% are singletons. The V and J genes are TRBV6-6 and TRBJ1-1; 10 bases agree with TRBD1. The sequencing input was peripheral blood. The clonotype originates from a man aged 50 to 60 with active COVID-19. The CDR3 reads CASRPGQGVSGTEAFF. The CDR3 nucleotides are TGTGCCAGCAGGCCCGGACAGGGGGTAAGCGGCACTGAAGCTTTCTTT.